This T cell receptor (beta chain) was captured by sequencing in a study of regulatory T cells in long-lasting Graves disease. Germline lookup yields CDR1 SGHTA and CDR2 FQGNSA. The V end was cut by 1 base, the J end by 11 bases, with 14 bases between. The CDR3 length is 13 residues. Time point denoted: newly diagnosed GD, antithyroid drugs for less than 3 months. Construction of the TCR library relied on RNA isolated from PBMCs. Graves' disease was diagnosed by American Thyroid Association guidelines. This clonotype was picked up many times. Its antigen remains unidentified. The study's findings and limits: Newly diagnosed disease favored TRBV20-1 and TRBJ2-1 over persistent disease. TCR diversity in persistent Graves' patients was below that of newly diagnosed ones. Blood alone, not thyroid tissue, was studied.

For TCR beta, libraries came from iRepertoire HTBI primers and Arm-PCR of CDR3 regions. TCRdb independently ran MiXCR on the multiplex PCR reads; one entry per CDR3 protein. The table shows approximately 250,000 distinct CDR3 sequences, with roughly 18% occurring only once. This TCR was sampled from a female donor with Graves disease. The chain is built from TRBV7-2 and TRBJ1-1; the D gene is possibly TRBD1 (5 bases). The specimen comprised peripheral blood mononuclear cells (PBMCs), sampled at new diagnosis, from a patient treated with antithyroid drugs. This CDR3 is CASSLGLEGRAFF. CDR3 nucleotide sequence: TGTGCCAGCAGCTTAGGTTTAGAGGGACGGGCTTTCTTT.